This T cell receptor beta chain was identified during a study of blood T cell repertoires in COVID-19. Across the whole study: Italy, Spain and the United States were the sources of the convalescent and acute COVID-19 samples. The analysed material was cDNA or gDNA that came from T cells, B-cell-depleted T cells, or PBMCs.

In the authors' methods: Amplification of reference gene primers provided the estimated nucleated cell counts. Sequenced by immunoSEQ multiplex PCR; TCRdb stores in-frame clones only, minus some. Clonal size and the V and J genes are those of that table, whereas D and trimming came from the DNA. Seen here are about 150,000 clones, about four fifths observed once, and the top ten hold roughly 0.6%. The germline V gene encodes CDR1 DFQATT and CDR2 SNEGSKA (reference sequence). Trimming left V 6 bases short and J 8 bases short, with 13 bases between. The CDR3 has 11 amino acids. The sample comprised peripheral blood. J is TRBJ1-2 and V is TRBV20-1, with a possible D match to TRBD1 (5 bases). The receptor comes from a man in his 60s with acute or convalescent COVID-19. This CDR3 reads CSARSGLGYTF. The CDR3 DNA follows: TGCAGTGCCAGGTCAGGGTTAGGCTACACCTTC.